This entry lists 27 T cell receptor beta chains sequenced from one sample in a study of T-cell memory formation after mild COVID-19. TCRdb re-analysed the 5' RACE reads in MiXCR, keeping a single row per CDR3 protein. The repertoire includes under 300,000 distinct CDR3 sequences, about a sixth of them detected once, and roughly 3.6% sits in the top ten. Sequencing was performed on PBMCs or a T cell subset sorted from them (not recorded which). The receptors shown here come from a man aged 18 to 35 who had mild COVID-19 (a few samples of this study predate the infection). Cell type and time point are not known.

This clonotype was seen many times. The chain is built from TRBV7-2 and TRBJ2-7, with a possible D match to TRBD1 (6 bases). Trimming took off 1 base at V and 3 bases at J, with 10 bases between the two ends. Germline V gives CDR1 SGHTA, CDR2 FQGNSA. The CDR3 covers 14 residues. CDR3 region: CASSLERGYYEQYV. Here the CDR3 DNA reads TGTGCCAGCAGCTTAGAAAGGGGGTACTACGAGCAGTACGTC.

This clonotype was observed at least ten times. The chain carries TRBV27 and TRBJ2-3; D is undetermined. The CDR3 extends over 14 amino acids. Trimming took 5 bases from V and 1 from J, leaving 10 bases between them. Germline V gene sequence: CDR1 MNHEY, CDR2 SMNVEV (reference sequence). The CDR3 DNA sequence: TGTGCCAGCAGTAGTAACGCTGGCACAGATACGCAGTATTTT. This translates into CASSSNAGTDTQYF.

This clonotype was detected only a few times. CDR3 sequence: CSVRDIDQPQHF. DNA for the CDR3: TGCAGCGTTAGGGACATCGATCAGCCCCAGCATTTT. The rearrangement uses TRBV29-1 and TRBJ1-5, with TRBD1 as a possible D gene (6 bases). Trimming took 5 bases from V and 5 from J, leaving 10 bases between them. The germline gives CDR1 SQVTM, CDR2 ANQGSEA. CDR3 length: 12 residues.

This chain links TRBV28 with TRBJ2-6; the match to TRBD1 covers 10 bases. The CDR3 consists of 16 residues. V trimming: 10 bases; J trimming: 1 base; junction bases outside the gene matches: 7. CDR1 and CDR2 (germline): MDHEN, SYDVKM. The CDR3 spells CATLRQGASGANVLTF. The CDR3, as DNA: TGTGCCACCTTAAGACAGGGGGCATCTGGGGCCAACGTCCTGACTTTC.

This clonotype turned up a few times. The chain combines TRBV3-1 with TRBJ2-5; D might be TRBD1 (7 bases). The V end was cut by 2 bases, the J end by 5 bases, with 18 bases between. The CDR3 consists of 16 residues. Germline lookup yields CDR1 LGHDT and CDR2 YNNKEL (reference sequence). The DNA of the CDR3 is TGTGCCAGCAGCCAATTCGAGGGGGCGGGGTCGGAGACCCAGTACTTC. Translated, it gives CASSQFEGAGSETQYF.

This clonotype was counted a few times. This chain uses TRBV20-1 with TRBJ2-7; D is possibly TRBD1 (5 bases). This CDR3 contains 15 residues. The germline CDR1 and CDR2 sequences are DFQATT and SNEGSKA (reference sequence). Trimming shortened V by 0 bases and J by 3 bases, and 15 bases separated the two germline ends. CDR3 region: CSARDLRTPYYEQYF. In DNA, the CDR3 is TGCAGTGCTAGAGATCTGAGGACACCGTACTACGAGCAGTACTTC.

This chain uses TRBV5-1 with TRBJ2-3, with 7 bases fitting TRBD2. Germline CDR1 reads SGHRS; CDR2 reads YFSETQ. V trimming: 4 bases; J trimming: 4 bases; junction bases outside the gene matches: 6. The CDR3 has 14 residues. The CDR3 bases are TGCGCCAGCAGCCTAGCGGCGATGGCAGATACGCAGTATTTT. Residues: CASSLAAMADTQYF. Full variable domain (remainder filled in from reference TRBV5-1 and TRBJ2-3): KAGVTQTPRYLIKTRGQQVTLSCSPISGHRSVSWYQQTPGQGLQFLFEYFSETQRNKGNFPGRFSGRQFSNSRSEMNVSTLELGDSALYLCASSLAAMADTQYFGPGTRLTVL.

The chain carries TRBV4-2 and TRBJ1-3; D remains ambiguous. CDR3 length: 13 residues. Germline V CDR1 and CDR2: LGHNA, YNFKEQ. V lost 5 bases and J lost 4, with 9 bases in between. As DNA, the CDR3 is TGTGCCAGCAGCGCAGGTTTCGGAAACACCATATATTTT. Translated, it gives CASSAGFGNTIYF.

This clonotype came up a few times. A junction end diverges from the germline sequence, so it may reflect a read error. The chain couples TRBV3-1 to TRBJ2-1, with D possibly being TRBD1 or TRBD2 (5 bases each). The CDR3 covers 14 residues. Germline V CDR1 and CDR2: LGHDT, YNNKEL (reference sequence). CDR3 amino acids: CASSRGTSHNEQFF. CDR3 DNA: TGTGCCAGCAGCCGAGGGACCTCCCACAATGAGCAGTTCTTC.

J is TRBJ1-2 and V is TRBV4-2; D is undetermined. The CDR3 totals 13 residues. V lost 0 bases and J 4 bases, leaving 6 bases between the germline ends. In germline, CDR1 is LGHNA, CDR2 YNFKEQ. The CDR3 nucleotides are TGTGCCAGCAGCCAAGAGCCGATCTATGGCTACACCTTC. Translated: CASSQEPIYGYTF.

This clonotype has more than one count but fewer than ten. The chain combines TRBV15 with TRBJ2-5, with D unclear. The germline V and J ends were trimmed by 3 bases and 8 bases, with 16 bases remaining between them. The CDR3 runs to 14 residues. CDR1 is LNHNV, CDR2 YYDKDF, per germline (reference sequence). CDR3 in amino acids: CATSRALGPGTQYF. CDR3 bases: TGTGCCACCAGCAGGGCGCTCGGCCCTGGAACCCAGTACTTC.

The rearrangement links TRBV6-5 to TRBJ1-2; 7 bases agree with TRBD1. The CDR3 totals 14 residues. Germline CDR1 and CDR2: MNHEY and SVGAGI. Trimming removed 5 bases from V and 7 bases from J; junction bases left unmatched: 10. Here the CDR3 DNA reads TGTGCCAGCAGTATGACAGGGCTGACTGGTGGCTACACCTTC. Translated, it gives CASSMTGLTGGYTF.

This clonotype was seen only a few times. The J gene is TRBJ2-7, the V gene TRBV7-8; 8 bases are shared with TRBD2. Trimming at V came to 5 bases and at J to 2 bases, leaving 8 bases not matched to a gene. The CDR3 has 15 residues. Germline values: CDR1 SGHVS, CDR2 FQNEAQ. The CDR3 DNA reads TGTGCCAGCAGCCCTACCGGGCGGGGGGCCTACGAGCAGTACTTC. Translation gives CASSPTGRGAYEQYF.

This chain uses TRBV4-2 with TRBJ2-1; possible D gene TRBD2, 7 bases. The CDR3 is made up of 17 amino acids. The germline V gene has CDR1 LGHNA and CDR2 YNFKEQ. V dropped 0 bases and J dropped 7 bases, with 19 bases sitting between them. In DNA, the CDR3 is TGTGCCAGCAGCCAAGAAGTTACGGGGGGCCGAGTTAATGAGCAGTTCTTC. Its protein is CASSQEVTGGRVNEQFF.

At least ten counts were recorded for this clonotype. The genes are TRBV5-1 and TRBJ2-4; D is perhaps TRBD1 (6 bases). The germline CDR1 and CDR2 sequences are SGHRS and YFSETQ. Trimming pared 0 bases from V and 3 bases from J, leaving 13 bases between. The CDR3 spans 16 residues. CDR3: CASSLDGFRGKNIQYF. The CDR3 nucleotides read TGCGCCAGCAGCTTGGATGGTTTCAGGGGCAAAAACATTCAGTACTTC.

The DNA for the CDR3 is TGCAGTGCTAGGTGGGACAGGTCCATCGAGCAGTACTTC. Its translation: CSARWDRSIEQYF. V usage is TRBV20-1 and J usage is TRBJ2-7, with 8 bases lining up with TRBD1. The CDR3 is 13 residues long. V was pared by 3 bases and J by 6 bases, with 7 bases of the junction left unmatched. Germline CDR1 and CDR2: DFQATT and SNEGSKA (reference sequence).

This clonotype was seen repeatedly, ten times or more. The chain has TRBV20-1 and TRBJ2-1; 9 positions match TRBD2. The J segment lost 5 bases and the V segment lost 2 bases, leaving 13 bases of the junction unmatched. Germline CDR1 is DFQATT and CDR2 is SNEGSKA (reference sequence). This CDR3 spans 17 amino acids. This CDR3 is CSARSHLWAGGHNEQFF. The CDR3 bases are TGCAGTGCTAGATCCCATCTCTGGGCGGGGGGGCACAATGAGCAGTTCTTC.

The chain has TRBV7-8 and TRBJ2-1; D remains unclear. Germline V CDR1 and CDR2: SGHVS, FQNEAQ. The length of the CDR3 is 13 residues. V was pared by 3 bases and J by 9 bases, with 12 bases between. CDR3 bases: TGTGCCAGCAGCTTCCGGAACTCGGGTGAGCAGTTCTTC. Its translation: CASSFRNSGEQFF.

The genes are TRBV20-1 and TRBJ2-7; a weak D match, TRBD2 (6 bases). Germline lookup yields CDR1 DFQATT and CDR2 SNEGSKA (reference sequence). There are 13 residues in the CDR3. V gave up 0 bases and J gave up 3 bases, with 9 bases separating them. In DNA form, the CDR3 reads TGCAGTGCTAGAGAGGAGGGCGACTACGAGCAGTACTTC. Translated: CSAREEGDYEQYF.

Worth noting for this clonotype: As the CDR3 is not closed by the conserved phenylalanine or tryptophan, this likely results from a read error. The chain has TRBV4-3 and TRBJ2-5; 7 bases line up with TRBD1. After removal of 4 bases from V and 5 bases from J, the junction contained 10 bases not matched to a gene. Germline CDR1 reads LGHNA; CDR2 reads YSLEER. The CDR3 runs 15 residues. In DNA form, the CDR3 reads TGCGCCAGCAGCCCCCGGGACAGTGGATGGGAGACCCAGTACCTC. It specifies CASSPRDSGWETQYL.

This clonotype was seen a handful of times. The V gene is TRBV5-1, the J gene TRBJ2-2; possibly TRBD1 for D (6 bases). V was pared by 6 bases and J by 2 bases, with 17 bases between. The CDR3 runs to 16 residues. Germline CDR1 reads SGHRS; CDR2 reads YFSETQ. CDR3 protein: CASTPTDRINTGELFF. The CDR3 DNA reads as TGCGCCAGCACCCCCACGGACAGAATTAACACCGGGGAGCTGTTTTTT. Filled out from reference TRBV5-1 and TRBJ2-2, the complete variable domain reads KAGVTQTPRYLIKTRGQQVTLSCSPISGHRSVSWYQQTPGQGLQFLFEYFSETQRNKGNFPGRFSGRQFSNSRSEMNVSTLELGDSALYLCASTPTDRINTGELFFGEGSRLTVL.

The chain recombines TRBV27 with TRBJ2-1, with D perhaps matching TRBD2 (6 bases). The V end was cut by 7 bases, the J end by 2 bases, with 12 bases between. The germline V gene has CDR1 MNHEY and CDR2 SMNVEV (reference sequence). The CDR3 has 14 amino acids. CDR3 loop: CASKGGVTYNEQFF. CDR3 sequence (DNA): TGTGCCAGCAAGGGAGGAGTTACCTACAATGAGCAGTTCTTC.

This sequence joins TRBV7-2 and TRBJ2-2; a possible D gene is TRBD1 (6 bases). V was clipped by 3 bases and J by 7 bases, with 9 bases between them. Germline V gives CDR1 SGHTA, CDR2 FQGNSA. This CDR3 region has 13 residues. As DNA, the CDR3 is TGTGCCAGCAGCTTTGGGGGCGGCGGGGAGCTGTTTTTT. This codes for CASSFGGGGELFF.

The rearrangement joins TRBV12-3 or TRBV12-4 to TRBJ1-1; D is uncertain. This CDR3 spans 13 amino acids. V was clipped by 5 bases and J by 6 bases, with 13 bases between them. In DNA form, the CDR3 reads TGTGCCAGCAGTCCCCGGAGTACCGCTGAAGCTTTCTTT. It translates to CASSPRSTAEAFF.

V gene TRBV6-6 combines with J gene TRBJ1-1; a possible D gene is TRBD1 (5 bases). This CDR3 contains 12 residues. CDR1 and CDR2 (germline): MNHNY, SVGAGI (reference sequence). The V end was cut by 7 bases, the J end by 3 bases, with 9 bases between. CDR3 protein: CASTIGDTEAFF. The CDR3, as DNA: TGTGCCAGCACTATAGGGGACACTGAAGCTTTCTTT.

The chain has TRBV7-9 and TRBJ1-2; no clear D gene. The V end lost 2 bases, the J end lost 7 bases, and 11 bases lay between the germline ends. The V gene's germline CDR1 is SEHNR and CDR2 FQNEAQ (reference sequence). This CDR3 has 13 amino acids. This CDR3 reads CASSLTLWRGYTF. In DNA form, the CDR3 reads TGTGCCAGCAGCTTAACCCTCTGGCGTGGCTACACCTTC.

The chain is built from TRBV7-9 and TRBJ2-3; tentative D call: TRBD2 (6 bases). V gave up 7 bases and J gave up 6 bases, with 23 bases separating them. From germline, CDR1 is SEHNR and CDR2 FQNEAQ (reference sequence). The CDR3 consists of 16 residues. The CDR3 DNA reads as TGTGCCAGCACCAAAAGGCGGGGCCCCGGACTCGATACGCAGTATTTT. Translation gives CASTKRRGPGLDTQYF. Looking up the rest from reference TRBV7-9 and TRBJ2-3 gives the full variable domain: DTGVSQNPRHKITKRGQNVTFRCDPISEHNRLYWYRQTLGQGPEFLTYFQNEAQLEKSRLLSDRFSAERPKGSFSTLEIQRTEQGDSAMYLCASTKRRGPGLDTQYFGPGTRLTVL.